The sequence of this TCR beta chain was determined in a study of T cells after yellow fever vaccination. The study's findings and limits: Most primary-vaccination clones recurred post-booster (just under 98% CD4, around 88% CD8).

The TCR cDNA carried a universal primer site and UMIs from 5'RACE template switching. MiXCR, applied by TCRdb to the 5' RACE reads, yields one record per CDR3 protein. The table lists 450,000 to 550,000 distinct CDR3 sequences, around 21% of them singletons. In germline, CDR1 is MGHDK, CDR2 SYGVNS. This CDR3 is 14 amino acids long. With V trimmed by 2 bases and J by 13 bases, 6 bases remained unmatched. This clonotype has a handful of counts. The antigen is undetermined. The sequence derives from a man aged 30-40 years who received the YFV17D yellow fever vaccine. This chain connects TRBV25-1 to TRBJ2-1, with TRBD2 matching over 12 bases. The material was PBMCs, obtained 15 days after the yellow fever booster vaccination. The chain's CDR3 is CASSETATSGRQFF. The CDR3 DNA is TGTGCCAGCAGTGAAACCGCGACTAGCGGGAGACAGTTCTTC.